This T cell receptor (beta chain) is drawn from a study of T cell repertoires in cytomegalovirus infection. Study overall: Both recently identified HLA-C-restricted and well-studied HLA-B-restricted CMV epitopes were used in the study. Evidence of both CMV infection and a matching HLA type came from public TCR beta signatures.

The CDR3 sequence is 15 residues long. V gave up 7 bases and J gave up 4 bases; unmatched junction bases: 9. Germline CDR1 reads MNHEY; CDR2 reads SMNVEV (reference sequence). In this sample, this clonotype turned up a few times. Its target is not known. Study results and limitations: Dominant in the ex vivo response were TCR beta clonotypes restricted by HLA-C and specific for CMV.

From the reads, TCRdb called clonotypes with MiXCR, one entry per CDR3 protein. The sample has about 350,000 distinct CDR3 sequences, roughly 34% seen once; the top ten hold about 13%. The rearrangement joins TRBV27 to TRBJ1-5; TRBD1 agrees at 8 bases. This receptor was identified in a human donor in good health (CMV status not recorded). Some clones in this sample may be carry-over from other donors' samples. Sample: cultured PBMCs, taken from culture after CMV antigen stimulation. The CDR3 DNA follows: TGTGCCAGCACCCTGACAGGGGATATTAATCAGCCCCAGCATTTT. Translating gives CASTLTGDINQPQHF.